This T cell receptor beta chain is drawn from a study of human thymus T cells. An approximately 0.45-1 mL peripheral blood aliquot was taken intraoperatively from four of eight donors. The table came from immunoSEQ multiplex PCR; TCRdb's copy has only in-frame clones and leaves some out. The data hold some 57,000 clones, with roughly 94% observed a single time. There are 15 residues in the CDR3. Germline V gives CDR1 SGHDT, CDR2 YYEEEE. Trimming cost V 1 base and J 1 base, with 8 bases left between them. The specimen sequenced was blood. This receptor was obtained from a boy in the first two years of life with a congenital heart defect but otherwise immunologically healthy. This sequence joins TRBV5-6 and TRBJ2-2; the D is unclear. The CDR3 region is CASSLWRMNTGELFF. In DNA, the CDR3 is TGTGCCAGCAGCTTGTGGCGGATGAACACCGGGGAGCTGTTTTTT.